This TCR beta chain was retrieved from a study of CD8 T cells in ankylosing spondylitis. With 7 bases removed from V and 0 bases from J, the gap between germline ends came to 10 bases. This CDR3 contains 14 residues. Libraries of TCR beta came from quantitative 5'-RACE with molecular barcodes. Each CDR3 protein gets one entry after TCRdb re-called the 5' RACE reads with MiXCR. This repertoire shows fewer than 150,000 distinct CDR3 sequences, 7.3% found once; its top ten account for roughly 12%. This clonotype was seen ten or more times. Antigen unknown. The study, taken as a whole, reports: Earlier studies detected some motif variants in reactive arthritis synovial fluid and blood. Several highly homologous variants made up a TCR beta motif, and this motif appeared characteristic of ankylosing spondylitis blood.

The TCR was taken from a female donor with ankylosing spondylitis or in good health (not recorded which). This chain links TRBV12-3 or TRBV12-4 with TRBJ2-4, with a tentative D call TRBD1 (6 bases). Sequencing was done on a sample of blood, either unsorted or a sorted T cell fraction (not recorded which). CDR3 amino acids: CASMWGQAKNIQYF. The CDR3, as DNA: TGTGCCAGCATGTGGGGGCAAGCCAAAAACATTCAGTACTTC.